The 17 T cell receptor beta chains given below trace back to one sample, sequenced in a study of blood T cell repertoires in COVID-19. TCRdb keeps only in-frame clones here, not all; method: immunoSEQ multiplex PCR. Among 90,000 to 95,000 clones, approximately 90% were seen once, and the ten largest hold approximately 4.8%. Sequencing was carried out using peripheral blood. The receptor set was obtained from a woman over 75 with active COVID-19.

The V call is TRBV7-2, the J call TRBJ2-7; TRBD2 is a possible D gene (6 bases). Germline CDR1 SGHTA, CDR2 FQGNSA. Trimming removed 2 bases at V and 3 bases at J, with 14 bases between. The CDR3 has 15 amino acids. CDR3 coding DNA: TGTGCCAGCAGCTTAAAAGCTAGCGCCTTCTACGAGCAGTACTTC. Translation gives CASSLKASAFYEQYF. The entire variable domain, with the rest obtained from reference TRBV7-2 and TRBJ2-7, is as follows: GAGVSQSPSNKVTEKGKDVELRCDPISGHTALYWYRQSLGQGLEFLIYFQGNSAPDKSGLPSDRFSAERTGGSVSTLTIQRTQQEDSAVYLCASSLKASAFYEQYFGPGTRLTVT.

V is TRBV27 and J is TRBJ2-2; weak D call: TRBD1 (6 bases). The CDR3 is 14 amino acids. Germline V gives CDR1 MNHEY, CDR2 SMNVEV (reference sequence). Trimming removed 6 bases at V and 6 bases at J, with 14 bases between. CDR3 region: CASRTGWGAGELFF. CDR3 coding DNA: TGTGCCAGCAGAACAGGGTGGGGCGCCGGGGAGCTGTTTTTT.

This rearrangement joins TRBV5-4 to TRBJ2-1; 7 nucleotides match TRBD1. This CDR3 spans 16 amino acids. Germline values: CDR1 SGHNT, CDR2 YYREEE (reference sequence). The junction had 11 bases not matched to a gene; V was cut back by 4 bases and J by 4 bases. The CDR3 spells CASSTGQFSGYNEQFF. The CDR3 nucleotides read TGTGCCAGCAGCACGGGACAGTTTTCCGGGTACAATGAGCAGTTCTTC.

The gene calls are TRBV3-1 (or the pseudogene TRBV3-2) and TRBJ1-1; 8 bases are a match to TRBD1. Looked up from germline, CDR1 is LGHDT and CDR2 is YNNKEL (reference sequence). V was clipped by 1 base and J by 1 base; unmatched bases: 2. The length of the CDR3 is 15 residues. CDR3 DNA sequence: TGTGCCAGCAGCCAAGCAGACAGGGGGAACACTGAAGCTTTCTTT. Translating it yields CASSQADRGNTEAFF.

This clone came up a few times. The V and J genes are TRBV15 and TRBJ2-7; the match to TRBD1 covers 7 bases. The CDR3 is 14 amino acids. Germline-derived CDR1 and CDR2 are LNHNV and YYDKDF (reference sequence). V shed 4 bases and J 3 bases; nucleotides not matched to a gene: 6. CDR3 region: CATSTYRGSYEQYF. Here the CDR3 DNA reads TGTGCCACCAGCACCTACAGGGGAAGCTACGAGCAGTACTTC.

DNA of the CDR3: TGTGCCAGTAGTGGAACAGGGTTAAGCAATCAGCCCCAGCATTTT. This sequence encodes CASSGTGLSNQPQHF. This sequence joins TRBV19 and TRBJ1-5; a possible D gene is TRBD1 (6 bases). Germline-derived CDR1 and CDR2 are LNHDA and SQIVND (reference sequence). The CDR3 consists of 15 residues. Trimming removed 5 bases at V and 1 base at J, with 12 bases between.

The rearrangement uses TRBV18 and TRBJ2-5; 7 nucleotides match TRBD1. Germline CDR1 is KGHSH and CDR2 is LQKENI. The trim removed 4 bases at V and 5 bases at J, leaving 10 bases unmatched. CDR3 length: 15 amino acids. The DNA of the CDR3 is TGTGCCAGCTCACGGACAGGTGCTGTAAAGGAGACCCAGTACTTC. It translates to CASSRTGAVKETQYF.

The chain recombines TRBV29-1 with TRBJ2-3, with TRBD2 identical over 10 bases. The CDR3 is 17 amino acids. V shed 6 bases, J shed 5 bases, and the junction held 17 bases outside the gene matches. Germline V CDR1 and CDR2: SQVTM, ANQGSEA. The CDR3 loop reads CSVEPSPGLAGGDTQYF. CDR3 DNA: TGCAGCGTGGAGCCCTCTCCCGGGTTAGCGGGAGGAGATACGCAGTATTTT.

The chain uses TRBV5-6 and TRBJ1-2, with unresolved D. CDR1 and CDR2 (germline): SGHDT, YYEEEE. Trimming removed 0 bases from V and 2 bases from J, with 2 bases in between. The CDR3 extends over 12 amino acids. CDR3 in amino acids: CASSLANYGYTF. CDR3 nucleotides: TGTGCCAGCAGCTTGGCAAACTATGGCTACACCTTC.

This chain joins TRBV27 and TRBJ2-1; 7 bases agree with TRBD2. Per the germline V gene, CDR1 is MNHEY and CDR2 is SMNVEV (reference sequence). The trim removed 11 bases at V and 6 bases at J, leaving 7 bases unmatched. This CDR3 region has 12 residues. The CDR3 is CAVRDYPNEQFF. The CDR3 coding sequence is TGTGCCGTTCGGGACTACCCCAATGAGCAGTTCTTC.

The chain carries TRBV3-1 (or the pseudogene TRBV3-2) and TRBJ2-3, with TRBD2 identical over 8 bases. The CDR3 consists of 13 residues. J was trimmed by 5 bases and V by 4 bases; bases with no gene match: 2. Per the germline V gene, CDR1 is LGHDT and CDR2 is YNNKEL (reference sequence). CDR3 protein: CASSPTSGDTQYF. In DNA form, the CDR3 reads TGTGCCAGCAGCCCCACTAGCGGAGATACGCAGTATTTT.

This chain links TRBV2 with TRBJ1-5, with 7 bases matching TRBD1. V lost 5 bases, J lost 2 bases, and 3 bases stayed unmatched. CDR1 and CDR2 from the germline V gene are SNHLY and FYNNEI. CDR3 length: 14 amino acids. The CDR3 DNA reads TGTGCCAGCAGTCCTCAGGGGGGCAATCAGCCCCAGCATTTT. It yields the protein CASSPQGGNQPQHF.

CDR3 in DNA: TGTGCCAGCAGCTTTCGCAGGCCTGGGGCCAACGTCCTGACTTTC. It codes for CASSFRRPGANVLTF. The genes are TRBV5-8 and TRBJ2-6, with D hard to call. V dropped 2 bases and J dropped 2 bases, with 8 bases sitting between them. CDR3 length equals 15 residues. Germline lookup yields CDR1 SGHTS and CDR2 YDEGEE.

This chain connects TRBV11-2 to TRBJ2-1; 14 bases match TRBD2. V shed 3 bases, J shed 9 bases, and the junction held 4 bases outside the gene matches. CDR1 is SGHAT, CDR2 FQNNGV, per germline. There are 15 residues in the CDR3. This CDR3 reads CASSLSGLAGVEQFF. The CDR3 region has the DNA TGTGCCAGCAGCTTGTCGGGACTAGCGGGAGTTGAGCAGTTCTTC.

The V gene is TRBV7-3, the J gene TRBJ2-1, with 10 bases fitting TRBD1. The trim removed 3 bases at V and 6 bases at J, leaving 14 bases unmatched. Germline CDR1 is SGHTA and CDR2 is FQGTGA. This CDR3 has 18 residues. The CDR3 bases are TGTGCCAGCAGCTTCGACAGGGGGCGCAAACATACGGTCAATGAGCAGTTCTTC. Its translation: CASSFDRGRKHTVNEQFF. Drawing the rest from reference TRBV7-3 and TRBJ2-1, the complete variable domain is GAGVSQTPSNKVTEKGKYVELRCDPISGHTALYWYRQSLGQGPEFLIYFQGTGAADDSGLPNDRFFAVRPEGSVSTLKIQRTERGDSAVYLCASSFDRGRKHTVNEQFFGPGTRLTVL.

The rearrangement links TRBV24-1 to TRBJ2-1; perhaps TRBD2 as D (7 bases). Trimming shortened V by 0 bases and J by 3 bases, and 20 bases separated the two germline ends. From germline, CDR1 is KGHDR and CDR2 SFDVKD. This CDR3 contains 19 residues. The CDR3 DNA sequence: TGTGCCACCAGTGATTTGGGAACCGGGGGGCCCTCTCGCTACAATGAGCAGTTCTTC. Amino acid sequence: CATSDLGTGGPSRYNEQFF.

This clone has a single count. The chain joins TRBV14 to TRBJ2-5; a possible D gene is TRBD2 (6 bases). V shed 0 bases and J shed 11 bases, with 25 bases lying between them. Germline V CDR1 and CDR2: SGHDN, FVKESK. CDR3 size: 17 residues. CDR3 protein: CASSQDLVWDQGSGQYF. The CDR3 DNA reads as TGTGCCAGCAGCCAAGATCTCGTTTGGGACCAAGGAAGCGGGCAGTACTTC.